These 29 T cell receptor beta chains originate from one sample sequenced in a study of cytomegalovirus exposure and HLA in healthy donors (dated by TCRdb to 2016 to 2017). Receptor amplification or capture employed the immunoSEQ multiplex PCR assay. The multiplex PCR relied on a mix of 60 forward primers for TCR Vbeta segments and 13 reverse primers for TCR Jbeta segments. Drawn from immuneACCESS, this table holds only the in-frame rearrangements with V and J called that TCRdb kept. Clones are partly lost; checked studies trace under half to an unresolved V gene and leave the rest unexplained. Here the sample has tens of thousands of clones; roughly four fifths occur a single time. Jointly, the top ten make up over 3% of the sample. Specimen: PBMCs. The origin of the receptors is a middle-aged man in good health and CMV-seronegative.

This clone has a handful of counts. The J gene is TRBJ2-1, the V gene TRBV2, with D tentatively TRBD2 (6 bases). Trimming removed 4 bases from V and 2 bases from J, with 6 bases in between. Germline V CDR1 and CDR2: SNHLY, FYNNEI. The length of the CDR3 is 13 residues. Written as DNA, the CDR3 is TGTGCCAGCAGTGGGACTACCTACAATGAGCAGTTCTTC. Its protein product is CASSGTTYNEQFF.

The chain links TRBV6-5 to TRBJ2-5; weak D call: TRBD2 (5 bases). The CDR3 totals 13 residues. Germline CDR1 MNHEY, CDR2 SVGAGI. The germline V and J ends were trimmed by 4 bases and 5 bases, with 11 bases remaining between them. CDR3 region: CASSSGNGETQYF. Here the CDR3 DNA reads TGTGCCAGCAGTTCCGGGAACGGGGAGACCCAGTACTTC.

V gene TRBV2 combines with J gene TRBJ2-3; D may be TRBD2 (5 bases). The germline CDR1 and CDR2 sequences are SNHLY and FYNNEI. The V end was cut by 3 bases, the J end by 4 bases, with 11 bases between. The length of the CDR3 is 14 residues. CDR3 sequence (DNA): TGTGCCAGCAGTGAGGTCCCGAGGGCAGATACGCAGTATTTT. It encodes CASSEVPRADTQYF.

This clone has just one count. The V and J genes are TRBV2 and TRBJ2-1; 14 bases are a match to TRBD2. J lost 7 bases, V lost 11 bases, and 4 bases had no gene match. Germline V lookup: CDR1 SNHLY, CDR2 FYNNEI. The CDR3 spans 13 residues. The CDR3 nucleotides are TGTGCCGGAAGGACTAGCGGGAGGAATGAGCAGTTCTTC. It yields the protein CAGRTSGRNEQFF.

The gene calls are TRBV2 and TRBJ2-7, with 7 bases aligning to TRBD2. Germline loops: CDR1 SNHLY, CDR2 FYNNEI. J was trimmed by 5 bases and V by 0 bases; bases with no gene match: 16. This CDR3 region has 18 residues. This chain's CDR3 is CASSEARFAAGRWDEQYF. For the CDR3, the DNA is TGTGCCAGCAGTGAAGCGCGTTTCGCAGCGGGACGTTGGGACGAGCAGTACTTC.

The chain carries TRBV27 and TRBJ1-1, with D perhaps matching TRBD1 (5 bases). CDR3 length: 16 amino acids. Germline CDR1 reads MNHEY; CDR2 reads SMNVEV (reference sequence). V lost 2 bases and J lost 4, with 17 bases in between. The CDR3 sequence is CASSLEGGEVSTEAFF. CDR3 coding DNA: TGTGCCAGCAGTTTAGAGGGAGGGGAGGTGAGCACTGAAGCTTTCTTT.

The rearrangement uses TRBV6-4 and TRBJ2-2; possibly TRBD2 for D (6 bases). Germline CDR1 is MRHNA and CDR2 is SNTAGT. Trimming shortened V by 6 bases and J by 5 bases, and 10 bases separated the two germline ends. The CDR3 length is 13 residues. This chain's CDR3 is CASREGWTGELFF. As DNA, the CDR3 is TGTGCCAGCAGGGAGGGTTGGACCGGGGAGCTGTTTTTT.

The rearrangement joins TRBV18 to TRBJ2-1; weak D call: TRBD1 (5 bases). V was trimmed by 6 bases and J by 8 bases, leaving 14 bases between them. The germline CDR1 and CDR2 sequences are KGHSH and LQKENI. CDR3 size: 13 residues. In nucleotides, the CDR3 is TGTGCCAGCTCCCTATCTAGGGGTTATGAGCAGTTCTTC. Its translation: CASSLSRGYEQFF.

The genes are TRBV27 and TRBJ2-6, with 14 nucleotides matching TRBD2. V shed 4 bases, J shed 3 bases, and the junction held 8 bases outside the gene matches. CDR3 length: 19 residues. Germline V gives CDR1 MNHEY, CDR2 SMNVEV (reference sequence). For the CDR3, the DNA is TGTGCCAGCAGTTCGTTAGGGACTAGCGGGAGTGGTGGGGCCAACGTCCTGACTTTC. Protein sequence: CASSSLGTSGSGGANVLTF.

The genes are TRBV6-1 and TRBJ2-7; 9 bases map to TRBD1. This CDR3 comprises 14 residues. Trimming at V came to 6 bases and at J to 0 bases, leaving 3 bases not matched to a gene. Germline V gives CDR1 MNHNS, CDR2 SASEGT. This CDR3 reads CASRDRGSSYEQYF. The CDR3 bases are TGTGCCAGCAGGGACAGGGGCAGCTCCTACGAGCAGTACTTC.

This clone appeared a single time. The chain uses TRBV27 and TRBJ1-2; no reliable D call. The CDR3 is made up of 14 amino acids. Germline loops: CDR1 MNHEY, CDR2 SMNVEV (reference sequence). V was pared by 7 bases and J by 0 bases, with 12 bases between. Written as DNA, the CDR3 is TGTGCCAGCAAAGCGTCGGCGGCTAACTATGGCTACACCTTC. Translated, it gives CASKASAANYGYTF.

The chain uses TRBV9 and TRBJ1-2; 7 bases line up with TRBD1. Germline V CDR1 and CDR2: SGDLS, YYNGEE. This CDR3 comprises 16 residues. Trimming removed 3 bases from V and 2 bases from J; junction bases left unmatched: 10. The CDR3 nucleotides read TGTGCCAGCAGCGCCAGTGCGGGAGGGGGCAACTATGGCTACACCTTC. This sequence encodes CASSASAGGGNYGYTF.

This chain joins TRBV7-3 and TRBJ2-2; D remains unclear. Between the trimmed V and J ends, which lost 4 bases and 7 bases, there was a span of 7 bases. Germline-derived CDR1 and CDR2 are SGHTA and FQGTGA. The CDR3 is 12 residues long. The CDR3 is CASSSSGGELFF. In DNA, the CDR3 is TGTGCCAGCAGCTCGTCCGGCGGGGAGCTGTTTTTT.

The chain joins TRBV27 to TRBJ2-3; D might be TRBD1 (5 bases). Trimming took off 6 bases at V and 5 bases at J, with 24 bases between the two ends. Germline assignment: CDR1 MNHEY and CDR2 SMNVEV (reference sequence). CDR3 size: 17 residues. This CDR3 is CASSPQAPQVMLDTQYF. CDR3 in DNA: TGTGCCAGCAGCCCCCAGGCCCCACAGGTGATGTTAGATACGCAGTATTTT.

J is TRBJ1-1 and V is TRBV28; TRBD1 agrees at 7 bases. The CDR3 is 13 residues long. Trimming cost V 3 bases and J 5 bases; bases outside gene matches: 3. The germline V gene encodes CDR1 MDHEN and CDR2 SYDVKM. CDR3 residues: CASSLSRGTEAFF. The CDR3 bases are TGTGCCAGCAGTTTGAGCAGGGGGACTGAAGCTTTCTTT.

The V and J genes are TRBV28 and TRBJ2-6, with 7 bases that match TRBD1. The germline gives CDR1 MDHEN, CDR2 SYDVKM. After removal of 6 bases from V and 4 bases from J, the junction contained 6 bases not matched to a gene. The CDR3 covers 15 residues. The CDR3 protein is CASSPGTEGANVLTF. Written as DNA, the CDR3 is TGTGCCAGCAGCCCCGGGACAGAAGGGGCCAACGTCCTGACTTTC.

The rearrangement links TRBV6-5 to TRBJ1-1; D not resolved. The germline CDR1 and CDR2 sequences are MNHEY and SVGAGI. Trimming took 5 bases from V and 9 from J, leaving 10 bases between them. This CDR3 has 11 residues. CDR3 nucleotide sequence: TGTGCCAGCAGTGTTACGGGGAAAGCTTTCTTT. It translates to CASSVTGKAFF.

This chain links TRBV19 with TRBJ2-2; 12 nucleotides match TRBD2. The germline V gene has CDR1 LNHDA and CDR2 SQIVND (reference sequence). With V trimmed by 7 bases and J by 5 bases, 11 bases remained unmatched. The length of the CDR3 is 17 residues. CDR3 bases: TGTGCCAGTACTTGGACTAGCGGGACTGAGAGGACCGGGGAGCTGTTTTTT. It translates to CASTWTSGTERTGELFF.

The gene calls are TRBV28 and TRBJ1-6, with 8 bases fitting TRBD1. Germline V gene lookup returns CDR1 MDHEN and CDR2 SYDVKM. J gave up 5 bases and V 6 bases, and 15 bases lay outside the gene matches. The CDR3 has 18 residues. CDR3 protein: CASRPPQGGVFHNSPLHF. CDR3 DNA sequence: TGTGCCAGCAGGCCCCCACAGGGGGGCGTTTTCCATAATTCACCCCTCCACTTT. Using reference TRBV28 and TRBJ1-6 for the parts outside the CDR3, the full variable domain is DVKVTQSSRYLVKRTGEKVFLECVQDMDHENMFWYRQDPGLGLRLIYFSYDVKMKEKGDIPEGYSVSREKKERFSLILESASTNQTSMYLCASRPPQGGVFHNSPLHFGNGTRLTVT.

The V and J genes are TRBV7-9 and TRBJ2-5, with a possible D match to TRBD2 (6 bases). V was cut by 0 bases and J by 4 bases, with 12 bases left in between. The germline V gene encodes CDR1 SEHNR and CDR2 FQNEAQ (reference sequence). This CDR3 region has 15 residues. The DNA for the CDR3 is TGTGCCAGCAGCTTAGCCCAATACGGGGGAGAGACCCAGTACTTC. Protein sequence: CASSLAQYGGETQYF.

The CDR3 nucleotides read TGTGCCAGCAGCCAAGCGTGGACCCCAAGCGGGGAGCAGTTCTTC. It is translated as CASSQAWTPSGEQFF. The chain joins TRBV6-1 to TRBJ2-1; D might be TRBD2 (6 bases). The germline gives CDR1 MNHNS, CDR2 SASEGT. V dropped 6 bases and J dropped 10 bases, with 22 bases sitting between them. The CDR3 contains 15 residues.

CDR3 DNA: TGCAGCGTTGAAGATCCGTACCAAGAGACCCAGTACTTC. The encoded protein is CSVEDPYQETQYF. The V call is TRBV29-1, the J call TRBJ2-5; the D is unclear. Germline loops: CDR1 SQVTM, CDR2 ANQGSEA. Trimming removed 0 bases at V and 0 bases at J, with 5 bases between. The length of the CDR3 is 13 residues.

The rearrangement joins TRBV27 to TRBJ2-1; possible D gene TRBD2, 5 bases. The V end lost 6 bases, the J end lost 6 bases, and 15 bases lay between the germline ends. In germline, CDR1 is MNHEY, CDR2 SMNVEV (reference sequence). The CDR3 contains 14 residues. CDR3 protein: CASSPYTSGNEQFF. For the CDR3, the DNA is TGTGCCAGCAGCCCGTATACGAGCGGCAATGAGCAGTTCTTC.

This chain uses TRBV7-2 with TRBJ1-5; TRBD1 aligns across 8 bases. The V gene end was trimmed by 1 base and the J gene end by 4 bases; junction bases not matched to a gene: 6. The germline gives CDR1 SGHTA, CDR2 FQGNSA. The CDR3 runs 16 residues. The CDR3, as DNA: TGTGCCAGCAGCTTAGGGACAGGGTTACGGAATCAGCCCCAGCATTTT. This encodes CASSLGTGLRNQPQHF.

V is TRBV7-6 and J is TRBJ2-1, with TRBD2 matching 14 bases. With V trimmed by 5 bases and J by 9 bases, 15 bases remained unmatched. There are 18 residues in the CDR3. The germline V gene encodes CDR1 SGHVS and CDR2 FNYEAQ. The DNA for the CDR3 is TGTGCCAGCAGCACCATACACCGACTAGCGGGAGGGCAGGGTGAGCAGTTCTTC. It translates to CASSTIHRLAGGQGEQFF.

This chain connects TRBV6-6 to TRBJ2-5, with D maybe TRBD2 (5 bases). The CDR3 covers 15 residues. Germline assignment: CDR1 MNHNY and CDR2 SVGAGI (reference sequence). The V end lost 7 bases, the J end lost 4 bases, and 19 bases lay between the germline ends. The CDR3 nucleotides read TGTGCCAGCAACCCCGAGGGCGGCAGTCGAGAGACCCAGTACTTC. It yields the protein CASNPEGGSRETQYF.

The chain couples TRBV2 to TRBJ2-7, with 7 bases identical to TRBD1. V trimming: 6 bases; J trimming: 0 bases; junction bases outside the gene matches: 8. CDR1 is SNHLY and CDR2 is FYNNEI in the germline V gene. The CDR3 spans 15 residues. The DNA for the CDR3 is TGTGCCAGCAGGACAGGGACGGATAACTCCTACGAGCAGTACTTC. This gives the protein CASRTGTDNSYEQYF.

CDR3 DNA: TGTGCCAGCAGCTTAGGGGTAGCGGGGCCTGAAGACGAGCAGTACTTC. It encodes CASSLGVAGPEDEQYF. This chain links TRBV11-2 with TRBJ2-7; 8 bases align to TRBD2. The CDR3 length is 16 residues. Germline loops: CDR1 SGHAT, CDR2 FQNNGV. With V trimmed by 1 base and J by 5 bases, 10 bases remained unmatched.

This clone was seen once. The chain couples TRBV4-1 to TRBJ1-6, with D unresolved. This CDR3 contains 15 residues. Germline lookup yields CDR1 MGHRA and CDR2 YSYEKL. The ends were cut back, 0 bases at V and 13 bases at J, with 16 bases in the middle. The CDR3: CASSQDPGSFDPLHF. In nucleotides, the CDR3 is TGCGCCAGCAGCCAAGACCCCGGGAGCTTTGACCCCCTCCACTTT.